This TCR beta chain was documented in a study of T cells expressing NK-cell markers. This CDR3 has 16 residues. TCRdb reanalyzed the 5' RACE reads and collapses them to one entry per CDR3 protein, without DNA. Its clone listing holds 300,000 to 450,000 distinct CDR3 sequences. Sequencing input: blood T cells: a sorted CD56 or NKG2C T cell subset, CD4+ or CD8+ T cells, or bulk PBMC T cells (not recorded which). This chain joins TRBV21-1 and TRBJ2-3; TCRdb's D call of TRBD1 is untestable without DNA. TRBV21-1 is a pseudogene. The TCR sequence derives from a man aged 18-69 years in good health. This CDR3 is CASSMRTGGETDTQYF.